These 29 T cell receptor beta chains came from one sample sequenced in a study of a mutant IDH1 vaccine in newly diagnosed glioma. Sequencing was performed with immunoSEQ multiplex PCR; in TCRdb, only in-frame clones are kept and a portion is missing. The table lists 50,000 to 65,000 clones, approximately 80% of them singletons, with around 21% in the top ten. The sample's time point: baseline, week 1 (first vaccination visit). Treatment reported: pre-vaccination baseline after standard-of-care therapy. The specimen was PBMCs, collected from a glioma patient treated with radiotherapy, temozolomide or both. The receptors were sampled from a young man with glioma.

This clone was detected only once. The rearrangement joins TRBV6-5 to TRBJ1-2, with D uncertain. CDR3 size: 12 residues. Germline V gene lookup returns CDR1 MNHEY and CDR2 SVGAGI. Trimming took off 4 bases at V and 7 bases at J, with 10 bases between the two ends. In nucleotides, the CDR3 is TGTGCCAGCAGTTCGAGGACGGGTGGCTACACCTTC. It encodes CASSSRTGGYTF.

V usage is TRBV5-4 and J usage is TRBJ1-1, with D possibly being TRBD1 (6 bases). V dropped 8 bases and J dropped 4 bases, with 18 bases sitting between them. The CDR3 covers 14 residues. The germline V gene encodes CDR1 SGHNT and CDR2 YYREEE (reference sequence). CDR3 protein: CASRIQGSGTEAFF. The CDR3 DNA sequence: TGTGCCAGTCGAATACAGGGTTCGGGCACTGAAGCTTTCTTT.

This sequence joins TRBV15 and TRBJ2-7; 13 nucleotides agree with TRBD2. Germline V gives CDR1 LNHNV, CDR2 YYDKDF (reference sequence). J lost 5 bases, V lost 2 bases, and 3 bases had no gene match. This CDR3 has 15 residues. The CDR3 protein is CATSRRTSGSHEQYF. The DNA for the CDR3 is TGTGCCACCAGCAGAAGGACTAGCGGGAGTCACGAGCAGTACTTC.

The chain is built from TRBV6-5 and TRBJ1-5, with a weak D call TRBD1 (6 bases). Per the germline V gene, CDR1 is MNHEY and CDR2 is SVGAGI. Trimming took 5 bases from V and 9 from J, leaving 17 bases between them. The length of the CDR3 is 14 residues. The CDR3 sequence is CASSPGQPTGPQHF. CDR3 nucleotide sequence: TGTGCCAGCAGTCCTGGACAGCCCACCGGGCCCCAGCATTTT.

The chain uses TRBV30 and TRBJ1-5; the match to TRBD1 covers 7 bases. In germline, CDR1 is GTSNPN, CDR2 SVGIG (reference sequence). The ends lost 7 bases at V and 1 base at J; junction bases unmatched: 16. The CDR3 totals 17 residues. CDR3 DNA sequence: TGTGCCTACGCCCGACAGGGCGGTAGGTTGAGCAATCAGCCCCAGCATTTT. Encoded protein: CAYARQGGRLSNQPQHF.

This clone showed up just once. This chain links TRBV4-1 with TRBJ1-2; possible D gene TRBD1, 5 bases. V dropped 1 base and J dropped 8 bases, with 14 bases sitting between them. The germline CDR1 and CDR2 sequences are MGHRA and YSYEKL. This CDR3 region has 14 residues. The CDR3 DNA is TGCGCCAGCAGCCAAGGCGGGACCGGGTCCGGCTACACCTTC. Translated, it gives CASSQGGTGSGYTF.

This clone showed up just once. CDR3 sequence (DNA): TGTGCCAGCAGTGAGAGCGGCAATCAGCCCCAGCATTTT. Translating gives CASSESGNQPQHF. This chain connects TRBV6-4 to TRBJ1-5; D is unclear. The CDR3 runs to 13 residues. CDR1 and CDR2 (germline): MRHNA, SNTAGT. V lost 3 bases, J lost 2 bases, and 5 bases lay in between.

V gene TRBV29-1 combines with J gene TRBJ1-1; D gene unclear. The CDR3 covers 13 residues. V lost 6 bases and J 1 base, leaving 12 bases between the germline ends. Germline V gene lookup returns CDR1 SQVTM and CDR2 ANQGSEA. The chain's CDR3 is CSVKQLKNTEAFF. In DNA form, the CDR3 reads TGCAGCGTGAAACAGCTTAAGAACACTGAAGCTTTCTTT.

This chain uses TRBV5-4 with TRBJ1-2; D remains ambiguous. V dropped 3 bases and J dropped 2 bases, with 11 bases sitting between them. The germline V gene has CDR1 SGHNT and CDR2 YYREEE (reference sequence). The CDR3 runs to 14 residues. DNA of the CDR3: TGTGCCAGCAGCTCCGTTGACGGGAACTATGGCTACACCTTC. It codes for CASSSVDGNYGYTF.

The chain recombines TRBV5-1 with TRBJ2-4; 9 bases match TRBD1. The CDR3 contains 19 residues. Germline assignment: CDR1 SGHRS and CDR2 YFSETQ. The J segment lost 0 bases and the V segment lost 0 bases, leaving 10 bases of the junction unmatched. CDR3 nucleotide sequence: TGCGCCAGCAGCTTGGAGGGGACAGGGCCCTCTATAGCCAAAAACATTCAGTACTTC. It encodes CASSLEGTGPSIAKNIQYF.

The rearrangement uses TRBV12-5 and TRBJ1-1; D not resolved. The CDR3 contains 14 residues. Deletions cut 4 bases from V and 6 bases from J, with 15 bases between. Germline CDR1 reads LGHNT; CDR2 reads FRNRAP. CDR3 nucleotide sequence: TGTGCTAGTGGTTCCATTGGCCTCGGGTCTGAAGCTTTCTTT. It yields the protein CASGSIGLGSEAFF.

This chain links TRBV7-2 with TRBJ1-1; D is undetermined. CDR3 length: 13 residues. Germline V gene lookup returns CDR1 SGHTA and CDR2 FQGNSA. Trimming pared 3 bases from V and 1 base from J, leaving 6 bases between. CDR3 sequence (DNA): TGTGCCAGCAGCTTTAGTCAGAACACTGAAGCTTTCTTT. Its translation: CASSFSQNTEAFF.

J is TRBJ1-2 and V is TRBV30; TRBD1 might be the D (5 bases). The CDR3 has 13 residues. CDR1 GTSNPN and CDR2 SVGIG come from the germline V gene (reference sequence). The V end lost 4 bases, the J end lost 6 bases, and 15 bases lay between the germline ends. The CDR3 protein is CAWNIGTTDGYTF. The DNA for the CDR3 is TGTGCCTGGAACATCGGGACGACAGATGGCTACACCTTC. The full variable domain, with the rest looked up from reference TRBV30 and TRBJ1-2, is SQTIHQWPATLVQPVGSPLSLECTVEGTSNPNLYWYRQAAGRGLQLLFYSVGIGQISSEVPQNLSASRPQDRQFILSSKKLLLSDSGFYLCAWNIGTTDGYTFGSGTRLTVV.

V gene TRBV29-1 combines with J gene TRBJ1-1; no clear D. V gave up 4 bases and J gave up 1 base, with 4 bases separating them. The germline V gene encodes CDR1 SQVTM and CDR2 ANQGSEA. The CDR3 spans 11 residues. CDR3 coding DNA: TGCAGCGTTGCAGAGAACACTGAAGCTTTCTTT. Its translation: CSVAENTEAFF.

The chain employs TRBV4-1 and TRBJ2-5, with a possible D match to TRBD2 (5 bases). CDR1 is MGHRA and CDR2 is YSYEKL in the germline V gene. V was clipped by 0 bases and J by 2 bases, with 10 bases between them. There are 15 residues in the CDR3. The CDR3 loop is CASSQERAGQETQYF. CDR3 DNA: TGCGCCAGCAGCCAAGAGAGGGCCGGACAAGAGACCCAGTACTTC.

This chain connects TRBV7-9 to TRBJ1-5, with D unresolved. CDR3 length: 14 amino acids. The germline V gene encodes CDR1 SEHNR and CDR2 FQNEAQ (reference sequence). V was shortened by 4 bases and J by 2 bases, with 9 bases between the two germline ends. CDR3 sequence reads: CASSSIGRNQPQHF. CDR3 nucleotides: TGTGCCAGCAGCTCCATAGGGCGCAATCAGCCCCAGCATTTT.

The gene calls are TRBV4-3 and TRBJ2-7, with 11 bases matching TRBD2. Germline CDR1 is LGHNA and CDR2 is YSLEER. CDR3 length equals 15 residues. V shed 0 bases, J shed 3 bases, and the junction held 1 base outside the gene matches. CDR3 DNA sequence: TGCGCCAGCAGCCAAGAAGGGACTAGCGGCTACGAGCAGTACTTC. Protein product: CASSQEGTSGYEQYF.

The chain joins TRBV11-2 to TRBJ2-7; 9 bases are a match to TRBD2. The junction had 5 bases not matched to a gene; V was cut back by 1 base and J by 4 bases. The V gene's germline CDR1 is SGHAT and CDR2 FQNNGV. The CDR3 consists of 15 residues. The chain's CDR3 is CASSLGLAALYEQYF. DNA of the CDR3: TGTGCCAGCAGCTTAGGACTAGCGGCATTATACGAGCAGTACTTC.

V is TRBV9 and J is TRBJ1-1; 7 bases fit TRBD1. The CDR3 length is 16 residues. CDR1 is SGDLS and CDR2 is YYNGEE in the germline V gene. With V trimmed by 0 bases and J by 1 base, 6 bases remained unmatched. CDR3 loop: CASSVGGGPQNTEAFF. In DNA, the CDR3 is TGTGCCAGCAGCGTAGGAGGGGGCCCCCAGAACACTGAAGCTTTCTTT.

This clone was seen a handful of times. The chain couples TRBV13 to TRBJ2-7; TRBD1 agrees at 9 bases. CDR1 is PRHDT, CDR2 FYEKMQ, per germline (reference sequence). The trim removed 5 bases at V and 8 bases at J, leaving 10 bases unmatched. The CDR3 loop spans 14 amino acids. The chain's CDR3 is CASSDPGQGLKQYF. CDR3 in DNA: TGTGCCAGCAGCGACCCGGGACAGGGTCTCAAGCAGTACTTC. The variable domain in full, with the rest retrieved from reference TRBV13 and TRBJ2-7, is AAGVIQSPRHLIKEKRETATLKCYPIPRHDTVYWYQQGPGQDPQFLISFYEKMQSDKGSIPDRFSAQQFSDYHSELNMSSLELGDSALYFCASSDPGQGLKQYFGPGTRLTVT.

CDR3 in DNA: TGCAGCGTCGGGAAGGGCAGCTCCTATAATTCACCCCTCCACTTT. Translating gives CSVGKGSSYNSPLHF. The J gene is TRBJ1-6, the V gene TRBV29-1; D not resolved. The CDR3 has 15 amino acids. Between the trimmed V and J ends, which lost 6 bases and 0 bases, there was a span of 12 bases. In germline, CDR1 is SQVTM, CDR2 ANQGSEA.

The gene calls are TRBV15 and TRBJ1-5; D might be TRBD1 (5 bases). The germline V gene has CDR1 LNHNV and CDR2 YYDKDF (reference sequence). Trimming took 5 bases from V and 1 from J, leaving 18 bases between them. CDR3 length: 17 residues. CDR3 bases: TGTGCCACCAGCCTATGGGGGGGGGTCGGCAGCAATCAGCCCCAGCATTTT. As protein: CATSLWGGVGSNQPQHF.

This clone came up once. This rearrangement joins TRBV6-6 to TRBJ2-7; 7 bases line up with TRBD1. CDR1 MNHNY and CDR2 SVGAGI come from the germline V gene (reference sequence). CDR3 size: 14 residues. Unmatched junction bases numbered 1, after V lost 2 bases and J lost 0 bases. The CDR3 DNA is TGTGCCAGCAGTTACGGACAGGTCTCCTACGAGCAGTACTTC. Translating gives CASSYGQVSYEQYF.

V usage is TRBV13 and J usage is TRBJ2-7, with TRBD1 matching 8 bases. CDR1 PRHDT and CDR2 FYEKMQ come from the germline V gene (reference sequence). CDR3 length equals 14 residues. With V trimmed by 5 bases and J by 3 bases, 6 bases remained unmatched. The CDR3 region is CASSTRGTGYEQYF. The DNA for the CDR3 is TGTGCCAGCAGCACGAGGGGGACAGGCTACGAGCAGTACTTC.

The rearrangement uses TRBV19 and TRBJ2-7; 13 positions match TRBD2. CDR3 size: 16 residues. Germline values: CDR1 LNHDA, CDR2 SQIVND (reference sequence). With V trimmed by 6 bases and J by 5 bases, 10 bases remained unmatched. The chain's CDR3 is CASRGGLAGERNEQYF. CDR3 in DNA: TGTGCCAGTAGGGGTGGACTAGCGGGAGAGCGCAACGAGCAGTACTTC.

V usage is TRBV6-6 and J usage is TRBJ2-7; D is unresolved. V was shortened by 0 bases and J by 2 bases, with 14 bases between the two germline ends. There are 16 residues in the CDR3. Germline CDR1 is MNHNY and CDR2 is SVGAGI (reference sequence). Written as DNA, the CDR3 is TGTGCCAGCAGTTACTCGGGGATGGCCACGACCTACGAGCAGTACTTC. Translating gives CASSYSGMATTYEQYF.

This clone is medium-sized within its sample. The chain recombines TRBV6-6 with TRBJ1-1; D unresolved. In germline, CDR1 is MNHNY, CDR2 SVGAGI (reference sequence). V was shortened by 5 bases and J by 3 bases, with 13 bases between the two germline ends. The CDR3 contains 14 residues. DNA of the CDR3: TGTGCCAGCAGTGCACACCGGGAATACACTGAAGCTTTCTTT. Translating it yields CASSAHREYTEAFF.

The DNA for the CDR3 is TGTGCCTGGAGTGTACAGGGAACCCGGTTGGCCACTGGCTACACCTTC. Translation: CAWSVQGTRLATGYTF. This chain connects TRBV30 to TRBJ1-2, with D possibly matching TRBD1 (6 bases). Looked up from germline, CDR1 is GTSNPN and CDR2 is SVGIG (reference sequence). Deletions cut 0 bases from V and 7 bases from J, with 21 bases between. The CDR3 spans 16 residues.

The chain couples TRBV7-9 to TRBJ1-1, with no clear D. V shed 4 bases and J shed 4 bases, with 16 bases lying between them. The CDR3 has 15 residues. Germline loops: CDR1 SEHNR, CDR2 FQNEAQ (reference sequence). Written as DNA, the CDR3 is TGTGCCAGCAGCTCACAATCCGGGATTTCCACTGAAGCTTTCTTT. This encodes CASSSQSGISTEAFF.